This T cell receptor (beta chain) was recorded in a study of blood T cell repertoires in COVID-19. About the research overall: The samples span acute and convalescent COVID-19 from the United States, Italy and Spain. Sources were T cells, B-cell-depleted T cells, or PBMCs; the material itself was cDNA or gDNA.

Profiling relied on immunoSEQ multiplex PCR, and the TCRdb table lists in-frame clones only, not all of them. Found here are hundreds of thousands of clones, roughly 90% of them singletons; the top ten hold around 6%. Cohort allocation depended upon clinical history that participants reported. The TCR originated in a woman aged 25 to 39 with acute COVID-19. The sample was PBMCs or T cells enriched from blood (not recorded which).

The CDR3 loop reads CASSPPVTGELFF. In DNA, the CDR3 is TGTGCCAGCAGCCCCCCTGTCACCGGGGAGCTGTTTTTT. This sequence joins TRBV7-6 and TRBJ2-2; no clear D gene. CDR1 and CDR2 (germline): SGHVS, FNYEAQ. V was cut by 5 bases and J by 4 bases, with 8 bases left in between. There are 13 residues in the CDR3.